These T cell receptor beta chains were read from a single sample in a study of OX40 agonist ivuxolimab in advanced cancers. Libraries were prepared by immunoSEQ multiplex PCR; TCRdb keeps only in-frame clonotypes and omits some of them. The sample has 50,000 or so clones; over 65% are singletons. The source material was CD4+ or CD8+ T cells sorted from blood, sampled in a trial of the OX40 agonist ivuxolimab. These receptor sequences come from an adult with an advanced solid tumor such as melanoma, head and neck, liver or kidney cancer. Both conserved end residues are trimmed from each CDR3. Size tells how often a clone was seen (once, few, many) or the class of an expanded clone, and some rows leave it out.

v_call clone_size cdr3_aa
TRBV27 - ASSFNRGTNYGYT
TRBV30 - AWSLKTGQPQH
TRBV6-4 once ASSDSLSSLRTGELF
TRBV19 - ASSSPSGRARDEQF
TRBV5-1 - ASSWTSPTYEQY
TRBV30 - AWSDTGVAGSETQY
TRBV28 - ASTGPPYSYEQY
TRBV7-9 - ASSPNPRDTRTYGYT
TRBV18 - ASSRIPTSTDTQY
TRBV6-6 - ASSYQDRGTTEAF
TRBV18 - ASSPPADSGNTIY
TRBV11-2 once ASSQRLAGTEQY
TRBV19 - ASSSRTSGRREQY
TRBV7-8 - ASSLRRMDGSGNTIY
TRBV11-2 - ASSTRTGPNTEAF
TRBV5-1 - ASSLGRDRMNTEAF